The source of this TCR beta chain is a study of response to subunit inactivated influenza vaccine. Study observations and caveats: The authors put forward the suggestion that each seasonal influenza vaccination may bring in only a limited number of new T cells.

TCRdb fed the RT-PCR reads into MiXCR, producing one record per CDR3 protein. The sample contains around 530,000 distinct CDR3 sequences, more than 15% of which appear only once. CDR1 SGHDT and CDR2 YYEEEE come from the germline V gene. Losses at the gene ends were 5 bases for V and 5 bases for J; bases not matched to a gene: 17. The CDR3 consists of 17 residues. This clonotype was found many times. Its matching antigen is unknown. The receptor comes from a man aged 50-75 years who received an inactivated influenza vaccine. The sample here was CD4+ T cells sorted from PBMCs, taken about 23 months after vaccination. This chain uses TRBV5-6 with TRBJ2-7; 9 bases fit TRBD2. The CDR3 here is CASSLPGQWTSVDEQYF. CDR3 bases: TGTGCCAGCAGTTTACCGGGACAGTGGACTAGCGTCGACGAGCAGTACTTC. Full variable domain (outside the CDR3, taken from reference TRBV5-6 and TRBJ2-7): DAGVTQSPTHLIKTRGQQVTLRCSPKSGHDTVSWYQQALGQGPQFIFQYYEEEERQRGNFPDRFSGHQFPNYSSELNVNALLLGDSALYLCASSLPGQWTSVDEQYFGPGTRLTVT.